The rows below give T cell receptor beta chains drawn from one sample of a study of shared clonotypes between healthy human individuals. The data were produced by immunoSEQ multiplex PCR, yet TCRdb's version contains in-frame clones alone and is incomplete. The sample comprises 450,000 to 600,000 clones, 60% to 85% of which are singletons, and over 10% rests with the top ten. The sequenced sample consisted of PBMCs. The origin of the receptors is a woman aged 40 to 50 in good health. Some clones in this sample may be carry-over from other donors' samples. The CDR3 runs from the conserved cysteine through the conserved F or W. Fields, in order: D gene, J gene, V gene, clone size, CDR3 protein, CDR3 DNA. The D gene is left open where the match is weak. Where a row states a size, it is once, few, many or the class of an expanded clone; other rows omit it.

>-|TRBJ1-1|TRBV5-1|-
CASSLGQIKTATEAFF
TGCGCCAGCAGCTTGGGACAGATAAAGACCGCGACTGAAGCTTTCTTT
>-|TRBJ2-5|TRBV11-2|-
CASSLTPTVQETQYF
TGTGCCAGCAGCTTAACCCCCACGGTCCAAGAGACCCAGTACTTC
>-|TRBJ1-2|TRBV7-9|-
CASSLTLGDFSPGYGYTF
TGTGCCAGCAGCTTAACTTTGGGGGATTTCTCTCCTGGCTATGGCTACACCTTC
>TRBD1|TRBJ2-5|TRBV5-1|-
CASSLGGTGEETQYF
TGCGCCAGCAGCTTGGGTGGGACAGGGGAGGAGACCCAGTACTTC
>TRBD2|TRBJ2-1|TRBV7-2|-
CASSLEGRAFF
TGTGCCAGCAGCTTAGAAGGGAGGGCGTTCTTC
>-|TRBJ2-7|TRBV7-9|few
CASSPGSGWEQYF
TGTGCCAGCAGCCCAGGCTCGGGGTGGGAGCAGTACTTC
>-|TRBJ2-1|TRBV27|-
CASSLVSSYNEQFF
TGTGCCAGCAGTCTAGTAAGCTCCTACAATGAGCAGTTCTTC
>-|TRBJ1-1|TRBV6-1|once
CASERGNTEAFF
TGTGCCAGCGAGAGGGGGAACACTGAAGCTTTCTTT
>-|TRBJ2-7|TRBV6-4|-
CASSDSTRTPPIYNYEQYF
TGTGCCAGCAGTGACTCGACTCGAACCCCCCCCATATACAACTACGAGCAGTACTTC
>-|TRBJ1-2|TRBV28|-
CASSFSGNYGYTF
TGTGCCAGCAGTTTCTCAGGAAACTATGGCTACACCTTC
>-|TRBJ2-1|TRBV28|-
CASSVENYSYNEQFF
TGTGCCAGCAGCGTCGAGAACTATTCCTACAATGAGCAGTTCTTC
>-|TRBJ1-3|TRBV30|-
CAWSMQLTSGNTIYF
TGTGCCTGGAGTATGCAGCTTACATCTGGAAACACCATATATTTT
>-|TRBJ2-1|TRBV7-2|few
CASSVGGREFDEQFF
TGTGCCAGCAGCGTAGGGGGGCGGGAGTTCGATGAGCAGTTCTTC
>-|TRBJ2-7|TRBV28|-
CASLAVGLYEQYF
TGTGCCAGCTTAGCGGTGGGGCTTTACGAGCAGTACTTC
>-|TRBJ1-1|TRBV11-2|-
CASSLDNTEAFF
TGTGCCAGCAGCCTAGACAACACTGAAGCTTTCTTT
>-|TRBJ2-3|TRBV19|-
CASSREARMLVDTQYF
TGTGCCAGTAGCCGGGAAGCTAGGATGTTAGTCGATACGCAGTATTTT
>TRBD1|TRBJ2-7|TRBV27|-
CASRGQVEAYEQYF
TGTGCCAGCAGAGGACAGGTGGAAGCCTACGAGCAGTACTTC
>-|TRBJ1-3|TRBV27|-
CASGGAGNTIYF
TGTGCCAGCGGAGGCGCCGGAAACACCATATATTTT
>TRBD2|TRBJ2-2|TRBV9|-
CASSVLDVLAAGELFF
TGTGCCAGCAGCGTCCTCGACGTACTAGCGGCCGGGGAGCTGTTTTTT
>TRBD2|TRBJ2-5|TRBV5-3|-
CARSLEREEETQYF
TGTGCCAGAAGCTTGGAGCGGGAGGAAGAGACCCAGTACTTC
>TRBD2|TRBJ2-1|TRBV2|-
CATESGTSGASSYNEQFF
TGTGCCACGGAATCCGGGACTAGCGGGGCGAGCTCCTACAATGAGCAGTTCTTC
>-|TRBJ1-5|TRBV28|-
CASSSQQGRGQPQHF
TGTGCCAGCAGTTCACAACAGGGTCGGGGGCAGCCCCAGCATTTT
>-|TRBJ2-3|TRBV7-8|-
CASSSRAGLSTDTQYF
TGTGCCAGCAGCTCCCGCGCAGGGCTAAGCACAGATACGCAGTATTTT
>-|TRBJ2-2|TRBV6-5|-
CASRYGTFSNTGELFF
TGTGCCAGCAGATACGGGACATTCTCGAACACCGGGGAGCTGTTTTTT
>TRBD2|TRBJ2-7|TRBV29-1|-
CSVGLAGGPYEQYF
TGCAGCGTCGGACTAGCGGGAGGGCCCTACGAGCAGTACTTC
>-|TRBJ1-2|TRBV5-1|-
CASSLGYGVRNYGYTF
TGCGCCAGCAGCTTGGGGTACGGGGTCCGGAACTATGGCTACACCTTC
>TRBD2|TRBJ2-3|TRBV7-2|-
CASSLGGTSGTDTQYF
TGTGCCAGCAGCTTAGGTGGTACTAGCGGAACAGATACGCAGTATTTT
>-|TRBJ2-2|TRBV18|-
CASSLQAGELFF
TGTGCCAGCTCACTGCAGGCCGGGGAGCTGTTTTTT